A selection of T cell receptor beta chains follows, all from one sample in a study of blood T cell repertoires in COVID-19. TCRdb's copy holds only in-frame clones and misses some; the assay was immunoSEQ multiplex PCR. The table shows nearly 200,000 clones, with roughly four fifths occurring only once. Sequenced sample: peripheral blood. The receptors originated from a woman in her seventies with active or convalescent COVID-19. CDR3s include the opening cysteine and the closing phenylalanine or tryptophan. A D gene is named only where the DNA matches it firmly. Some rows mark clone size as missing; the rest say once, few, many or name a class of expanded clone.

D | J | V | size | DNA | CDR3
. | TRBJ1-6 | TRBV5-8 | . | TGTGCCAGCAGCTTGACCCTAGGGAGCTCCTATAATTCACCCCTCCACTTT | CASSLTLGSSYNSPLHF
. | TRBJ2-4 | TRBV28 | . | TGTGCCAGCAGTTTTACCAAGCTCAAAAACATTCAGTACTTC | CASSFTKLKNIQYF
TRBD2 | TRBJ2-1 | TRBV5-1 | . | TGCGCCAGCAGCTTGTATCCTAGCGGGGAGATTAGGACAAATGAGCAGTTCTTC | CASSLYPSGEIRTNEQFF
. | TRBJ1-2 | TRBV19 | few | TGTGCCAGTAGTCCTTCGACAGGCTCTCATGGCTACACCTTC | CASSPSTGSHGYTF
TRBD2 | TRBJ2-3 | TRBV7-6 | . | TGTGCCAGCAGCCCCCAGTCTAGCGGGAGCACAGATACGCAGTATTTT | CASSPQSSGSTDTQYF
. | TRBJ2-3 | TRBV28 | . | TGTGCCAGCAGTCCACATAAGACTCAGTATTTT | CASSPHKTQYF
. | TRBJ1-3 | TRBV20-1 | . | TGCAGTGCTAGTCGGTTATTAAACACCATATATTTT | CSASRLLNTIYF
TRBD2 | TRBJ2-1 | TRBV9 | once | TGTGCCAGCAGCGTAGCATGGAGCGGGAAGGACGGTGAGCAGTTCTTC | CASSVAWSGKDGEQFF
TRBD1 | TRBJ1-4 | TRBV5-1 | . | TGCGCCAGCAGCTTCGGGACAGGAGGGAAAGAAAAACTGTTTTTT | CASSFGTGGKEKLFF
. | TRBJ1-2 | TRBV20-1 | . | TGCAGTGCTAGTCGGCAGGGTTGGTATGGCTACACCTTC | CSASRQGWYGYTF
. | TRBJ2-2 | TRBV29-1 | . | TGCAGCGTTGGGGCAGGGACCGGGGAGCTGTTTTTT | CSVGAGTGELFF
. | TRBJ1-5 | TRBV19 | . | TGTGCCAGTAGGTGGACAGTATATAGCAATCAGCCCCAGCATTTT | CASRWTVYSNQPQHF
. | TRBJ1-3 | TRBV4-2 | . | TGTGCCAGCAGCCAAGATGAGCGGCAGGGAGGTCCTGGAAACACCATATATTTT | CASSQDERQGGPGNTIYF
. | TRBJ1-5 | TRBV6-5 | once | TGTGCCAGCCAAGACAGTTTCAATCAGCCCCAGCATTTT | CASQDSFNQPQHF
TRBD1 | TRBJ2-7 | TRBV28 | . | TGTGCCAGCAGTTTATCCGGGACAGGGGGTAACGAGCAGTACTTC | CASSLSGTGGNEQYF
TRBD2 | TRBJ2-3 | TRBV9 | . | TGTGCCAGCAGCATCCAGGGGGTTAGCGGGAGGTCAGATACGCAGTATTTT | CASSIQGVSGRSDTQYF
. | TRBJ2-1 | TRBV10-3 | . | TGTGCCAGACGGGACTCACTTGGGGATGAGCAGTTCTTC | CARRDSLGDEQFF
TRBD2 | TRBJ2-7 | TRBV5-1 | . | TGCGCCAGCAGGGCCGGGACTATATTCAACGAGCAGTACTTC | CASRAGTIFNEQYF
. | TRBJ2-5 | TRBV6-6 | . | TGTGCCAGCAGTTACTCCCGGGTCCCGGGGGAGACCCAGTACTTC | CASSYSRVPGETQYF
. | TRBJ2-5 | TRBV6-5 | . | TGTGCCAGCAGTTACGGGCAGACCCAGTACTTC | CASSYGQTQYF
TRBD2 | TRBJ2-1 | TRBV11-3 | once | TGTGCCAGCAGCTTAGCGGGAGGGCCGGTTAATGAGCAGTTCTTC | CASSLAGGPVNEQFF
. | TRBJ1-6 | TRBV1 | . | TGCACCAGCAGCCGATCCTACAGGGGGCAGTGGAATTCACCCCTCCACTTT | CTSSRSYRGQWNSPLHF
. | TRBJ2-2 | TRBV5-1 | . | TGCGCCAGCAGCTTACTCGGGATAAACACCGGGGAGCTGTTTTTT | CASSLLGINTGELFF
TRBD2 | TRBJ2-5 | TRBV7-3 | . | TGTGCCAGCAGCCCCGTCCCTAGCGGGACCGAGACCCAGTACTTC | CASSPVPSGTETQYF
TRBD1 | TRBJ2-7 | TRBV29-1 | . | TGCAGCGTTGAAACTCGAGGGACAGGGGGCTACGAGCAGTACTTC | CSVETRGTGGYEQYF
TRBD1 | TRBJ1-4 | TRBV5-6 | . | TGTGCCAGCAGCCTCCGGGACAGGGTTTGGGAAAAACTGTTTTTT | CASSLRDRVWEKLFF
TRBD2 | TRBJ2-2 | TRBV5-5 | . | TGTGCCAGCAGCTTGTCGGCTAGCGGGAGGACCGGGGAGCTGTTTTTT | CASSLSASGRTGELFF
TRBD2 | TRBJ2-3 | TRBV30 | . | TGTGCCTGGAGGAGCGGGAGGGGGCCAGATACGCAGTATTTT | CAWRSGRGPDTQYF
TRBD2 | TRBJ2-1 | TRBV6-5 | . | TGTGCCAGCAGCCCAACTAGCGGACCGTACAATGAGCAGTTCTTC | CASSPTSGPYNEQFF
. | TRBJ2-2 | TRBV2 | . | TGTGCCAGCAGTACCGTAAGCGCGAACACCGGGGAGCTGTTTTTT | CASSTVSANTGELFF
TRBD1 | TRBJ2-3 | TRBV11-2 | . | TGTGCCAGCAGCTGGGCCCCAGGGGGTGCAGATACGCAGTATTTT | CASSWAPGGADTQYF
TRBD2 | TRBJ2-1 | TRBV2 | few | TGTGCCAGCAGTGGGGGGCTGGGAGCGGGAGTAGTAGTAGGCAATGAGCAGTTCTTC | CASSGGLGAGVVVGNEQFF
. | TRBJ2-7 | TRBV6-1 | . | TGTGCCAGCAGTGAACGGGGAGCCTCCTACGAGCAGTACTTC | CASSERGASYEQYF
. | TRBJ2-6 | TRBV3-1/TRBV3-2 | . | TGTGCCAGCAGCTTGGCACCCGGGGCCAACGTCCTGACTTTC | CASSLAPGANVLTF
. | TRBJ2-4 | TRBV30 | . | TGTGCCTGGAGGGGGACATCTCTAATTGGAAACATTCAGTACTTC | CAWRGTSLIGNIQYF
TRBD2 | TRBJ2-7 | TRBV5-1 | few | TGCGCCAGCAGCTCAATCCCGGGACTAGCTCTCGAGCAGTACTTC | CASSSIPGLALEQYF
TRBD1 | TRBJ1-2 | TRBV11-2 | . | TGTGCCAGCAGCAGGGACAGGGACACGGTCTATGGCTACACCTTC | CASSRDRDTVYGYTF
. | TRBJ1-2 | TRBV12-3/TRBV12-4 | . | TGTGCCAGCAGCCGTCAGGGGAGCGGCTACACCTTC | CASSRQGSGYTF
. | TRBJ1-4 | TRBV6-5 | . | TGTGCCAGCAGTTTGGGCACTAATGAAAAACTGTTTTTT | CASSLGTNEKLFF
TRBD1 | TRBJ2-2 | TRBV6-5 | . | TGTGCCAGCAGCCCCTGGGGGGGACAGGGCGGGGAGCTGTTTTTT | CASSPWGGQGGELFF
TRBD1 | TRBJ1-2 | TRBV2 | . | TGTGCCAGCAGTCCCGACAGGGTGGACTATGGCTACACCTTC | CASSPDRVDYGYTF
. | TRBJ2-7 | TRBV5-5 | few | TGTGCCAGCACCCCGTCAGGACTCTCCTACGAGCAGTACTTC | CASTPSGLSYEQYF
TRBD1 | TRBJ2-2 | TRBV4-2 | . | TGTGCCAGCAGCCAAGACTCTCTTGGGACAGGAGATGCGAACACCGGGGAGCTGTTTTTT | CASSQDSLGTGDANTGELFF
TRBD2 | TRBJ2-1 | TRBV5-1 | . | TGCGCCAGCAGCTTGGAACTCGCGGGGGGGCGGGAGCAGTTCTTC | CASSLELAGGREQFF
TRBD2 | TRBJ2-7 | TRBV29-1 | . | TGCAGCGTCGGGGGGTGGGAGAAGTACTTC | CSVGGWEKYF
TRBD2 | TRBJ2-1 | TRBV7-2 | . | TGTGCCAGCAGCTCCGGGACTAGCGGGAGTGGCGATGAGCAGTTCTTC | CASSSGTSGSGDEQFF
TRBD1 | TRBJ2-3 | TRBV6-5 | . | TGTGCCAGCAGTTCGGGACAGCACACAGATACGCAGTATTTT | CASSSGQHTDTQYF
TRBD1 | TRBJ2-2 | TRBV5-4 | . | TGTGCCAGCAGCTTGTCAAAGGGACAGTTTTACACCGGGGAGCTGTTTTTT | CASSLSKGQFYTGELFF
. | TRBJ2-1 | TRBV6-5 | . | TGTGCCAGCAGTACCGCTAAAACCAATGAGCAGTTCTTC | CASSTAKTNEQFF